The 27 T cell receptor beta chains below were found in one sample sequenced in a study of cytomegalovirus exposure and HLA in healthy donors. Vbeta (60) and Jbeta (13) primers were used in the PCR. The table came from immunoSEQ multiplex PCR; TCRdb's copy has only in-frame clones and leaves some out. The sample contains about 94,000 clones, around 80% of which appear only once. Sequencing was carried out using PBMCs. The receptors come from a woman between 55 and 75 years old in good health and CMV-seronegative.

This chain connects TRBV15 to TRBJ1-2; 7 nucleotides agree with TRBD1. In germline, CDR1 is LNHNV, CDR2 YYDKDF (reference sequence). This CDR3 comprises 15 residues. V trimming: 3 bases; J trimming: 4 bases; junction bases outside the gene matches: 8. In nucleotides, the CDR3 is TGTGCCACCAGCAGCAGACAGGGCGCTTCCTATGGCTACACCTTC. This gives the protein CATSSRQGASYGYTF.

The chain employs TRBV19 and TRBJ2-3; D may be TRBD2 (6 bases). Germline V gene lookup returns CDR1 LNHDA and CDR2 SQIVND (reference sequence). V was cut by 3 bases and J by 1 base, with 20 bases left in between. This CDR3 comprises 18 residues. The CDR3 coding sequence is TGTGCCAGTAGTATGATCAGGGTCGGGAGTTCACGCACAGATACGCAGTATTTT. Amino acids: CASSMIRVGSSRTDTQYF. Filled out from reference TRBV19 and TRBJ2-3, the complete variable domain reads DGGITQSPKYLFRKEGQNVTLSCEQNLNHDAMYWYRQDPGQGLRLIYYSQIVNDFQKGDIAEGYSVSREKKESFPLTVTSAQKNPTAFYLCASSMIRVGSSRTDTQYFGPGTRLTVL.

DNA of the CDR3: TGTGCCAGTAAAATGCGGCTCTCAAACACCGGGGAGCTGTTTTTT. Translating gives CASKMRLSNTGELFF. V usage is TRBV19 and J usage is TRBJ2-2; D gene uncertain. The ends were cut back, 7 bases at V and 2 bases at J, with 14 bases in the middle. The germline V gene has CDR1 LNHDA and CDR2 SQIVND (reference sequence). The length of the CDR3 is 15 residues. Full variable domain (missing parts from reference TRBV19 and TRBJ2-2): DGGITQSPKYLFRKEGQNVTLSCEQNLNHDAMYWYRQDPGQGLRLIYYSQIVNDFQKGDIAEGYSVSREKKESFPLTVTSAQKNPTAFYLCASKMRLSNTGELFFGEGSRLTVL.

This clone was detected only a few times. The chain has TRBV7-2 and TRBJ2-2; 8 bases are shared with TRBD1. Germline CDR1 and CDR2: SGHTA and FQGNSA. The junction had 9 bases not matched to a gene; V was cut back by 2 bases and J by 4 bases. The CDR3 runs 17 residues. Here the CDR3 reads CASSLRGQGASTGELFF. The CDR3 nucleotides read TGTGCCAGCAGCTTAAGGGGGCAGGGGGCCTCCACCGGGGAGCTGTTTTTT.

The chain joins TRBV7-6 to TRBJ1-4; 7 bases agree with TRBD1. V lost 5 bases and J lost 0; bases outside the gene matches: 9. CDR3 length: 17 residues. The V gene's germline CDR1 is SGHVS and CDR2 FNYEAQ. DNA for the CDR3: TGTGCCAGCAGCCGGGCAGGGGGACTTGCAACTAATGAAAAACTGTTTTTT. Translated, it gives CASSRAGGLATNEKLFF.

This sequence joins TRBV7-2 and TRBJ2-5; TRBD2 aligns across 7 bases. The junction had 7 bases not matched to a gene; V was cut back by 8 bases and J by 1 base. The CDR3 covers 14 residues. CDR1 and CDR2 from the germline V gene are SGHTA and FQGNSA. This CDR3 reads CASRKAGRQETQYF. The DNA of the CDR3 is TGTGCCAGCCGAAAAGCGGGACGCCAAGAGACCCAGTACTTC. Drawing the rest from reference TRBV7-2 and TRBJ2-5, the complete variable domain is GAGVSQSPSNKVTEKGKDVELRCDPISGHTALYWYRQSLGQGLEFLIYFQGNSAPDKSGLPSDRFSAERTGGSVSTLTIQRTQQEDSAVYLCASRKAGRQETQYFGPGTRLLVL.

The V and J genes are TRBV4-3 and TRBJ1-4; 8 bases agree with TRBD1. The CDR3 is made up of 15 amino acids. V lost 4 bases, J lost 4 bases, and 5 bases stayed unmatched. Germline V gene lookup returns CDR1 LGHNA and CDR2 YSLEER. CDR3 in amino acids: CASSPMTGVNEKLFF. Written as DNA, the CDR3 is TGCGCCAGCAGCCCTATGACAGGGGTTAATGAAAAACTGTTTTTT.

The genes are TRBV18 and TRBJ2-5; maybe TRBD2 (5 bases). Germline assignment: CDR1 KGHSH and CDR2 LQKENI. The CDR3 extends over 14 amino acids. The V gene lost 3 bases and the J gene lost 1 base, with 9 bases spanning the gap. CDR3 in amino acids: CASSPPGSQETQYF. Written as DNA, the CDR3 is TGTGCCAGCTCACCCCCGGGATCCCAAGAGACCCAGTACTTC.

The V gene is TRBV9, the J gene TRBJ2-3; D not resolved. CDR1 and CDR2 from the germline V gene are SGDLS and YYNGEE. This CDR3 region has 16 residues. V lost 0 bases and J 0 bases, leaving 11 bases between the germline ends. CDR3 sequence: CASSVGALTSTDTQYF. CDR3 bases: TGTGCCAGCAGCGTAGGAGCATTAACTAGCACAGATACGCAGTATTTT.

About this clone itself: In the same sample, other DNA sequences code for this CDR3. The chain couples TRBV5-1 to TRBJ2-3, with D unresolved. This CDR3 is built from 14 residues. V shed 0 bases and J shed 0 bases, with 5 bases lying between them. The germline CDR1 and CDR2 sequences are SGHRS and YFSETQ. CDR3 sequence reads: CASSLASSTDTQYF. In nucleotides, the CDR3 is TGCGCCAGCAGCTTGGCCTCTAGCACAGATACGCAGTATTTT.

This clone was found a few times. This chain joins TRBV5-1 and TRBJ2-3; D remains unclear. This CDR3 has 14 residues. Looked up from germline, CDR1 is SGHRS and CDR2 is YFSETQ. V dropped 7 bases and J dropped 1 base, with 13 bases sitting between them. As DNA, the CDR3 is TGCGCCAGCTCCACATCGACTGGCACAGATACGCAGTATTTT. Translation: CASSTSTGTDTQYF.

The DNA for the CDR3 is TGTGCCAGCAGTCGCGGGGATGAGCAGTTCTTC. Protein product: CASSRGDEQFF. The V gene is TRBV7-9, the J gene TRBJ2-1; D is perhaps TRBD2 (6 bases). Between the trimmed V and J ends, which lost 6 bases and 8 bases, there was a span of 8 bases. The CDR3 covers 11 residues. Germline-derived CDR1 and CDR2 are SEHNR and FQNEAQ (reference sequence).

This clone was detected once. The chain recombines TRBV6-1 with TRBJ2-5; the D is unclear. Per germline, CDR1 MNHNS and CDR2 SASEGT. V lost 2 bases, J lost 7 bases, and 20 bases lay in between. The CDR3 runs 16 residues. As DNA, the CDR3 is TGTGCCAGCAGTGAAATTTCTGGGCCTCCCCATGGGACCCAGTACTTC. Protein sequence: CASSEISGPPHGTQYF.

The gene calls are TRBV7-9 and TRBJ2-7; 9 nucleotides line up with TRBD1. Germline trimming cut 5 bases from V and 1 base from J; bases unmatched to any gene: 6. The germline V gene encodes CDR1 SEHNR and CDR2 FQNEAQ (reference sequence). The CDR3 covers 15 residues. The CDR3 loop reads CASSPTGQGSYEQYF. In DNA form, the CDR3 reads TGTGCCAGCAGCCCCACGGGACAGGGTTCCTACGAGCAGTACTTC.

The gene calls are TRBV7-2 and TRBJ1-1; D gene ambiguous. The ends were cut back, 1 base at V and 0 bases at J, with 3 bases in the middle. The CDR3 is 13 residues long. Germline-derived CDR1 and CDR2 are SGHTA and FQGNSA. The DNA of the CDR3 is TGTGCCAGCAGCTTAGACATGAACACTGAAGCTTTCTTT. It encodes CASSLDMNTEAFF.

This chain connects TRBV28 to TRBJ2-7; 9 bases line up with TRBD1. The V gene's germline CDR1 is MDHEN and CDR2 SYDVKM. V shed 0 bases and J 2 bases; nucleotides not matched to a gene: 5. This CDR3 has 16 amino acids. The CDR3 region has the DNA TGTGCCAGCAGTTTATGGGGGACAGGGAACCCCTACGAGCAGTACTTC. Amino acid sequence: CASSLWGTGNPYEQYF.

This clone was detected once. The chain links TRBV7-9 to TRBJ2-7; 9 nucleotides match TRBD1. This CDR3 has 15 residues. Unmatched junction bases numbered 8, after V lost 5 bases and J lost 3 bases. The germline CDR1 and CDR2 sequences are SEHNR and FQNEAQ (reference sequence). DNA for the CDR3: TGTGCCAGCAGCCCGGGACAGGGCCTGGTCTACGAGCAGTACTTC. This translates into CASSPGQGLVYEQYF.

The genes are TRBV4-3 and TRBJ2-5, with D perhaps matching TRBD2 (6 bases). V shed 4 bases and J shed 3 bases, with 15 bases lying between them. Germline V gives CDR1 LGHNA, CDR2 YSLEER. This CDR3 has 15 amino acids. CDR3 sequence (DNA): TGCGCCAGCAGCCCCCTTGGAGGAGGGAAAGAGACCCAGTACTTC. Translated: CASSPLGGGKETQYF.

The chain's CDR3 is CASSEFGAGTDTQYF. For the CDR3, the DNA is TGTGCCAGCAGTGAATTTGGAGCGGGCACAGATACGCAGTATTTT. This chain connects TRBV25-1 to TRBJ2-3, with D maybe TRBD2 (5 bases). The CDR3 loop spans 15 amino acids. In germline, CDR1 is MGHDK, CDR2 SYGVNS. V gave up 1 base and J gave up 1 base, with 9 bases separating them.

This chain links TRBV5-1 with TRBJ1-1, with 9 bases aligning to TRBD1. The CDR3 consists of 15 residues. Per germline, CDR1 SGHRS and CDR2 YFSETQ. V gave up 0 bases and J gave up 2 bases; unmatched junction bases: 2. DNA of the CDR3: TGCGCCAGCAGCTTGGAGGGACAGGGTAACACTGAAGCTTTCTTT. As protein: CASSLEGQGNTEAFF. The full variable domain, completed using reference TRBV5-1 and TRBJ1-1, is KAGVTQTPRYLIKTRGQQVTLSCSPISGHRSVSWYQQTPGQGLQFLFEYFSETQRNKGNFPGRFSGRQFSNSRSEMNVSTLELGDSALYLCASSLEGQGNTEAFFGQGTRLTVV.

J is TRBJ2-7 and V is TRBV29-1, with a tentative D call TRBD1 (5 bases). The germline gives CDR1 SQVTM, CDR2 ANQGSEA. V lost 2 bases to trimming and J lost 0 bases, with 14 bases between them. CDR3 length equals 15 residues. CDR3 DNA: TGCAGCGTTGAAAGTCAAGCAGGGCACTCCTACGAGCAGTACTTC. Translating gives CSVESQAGHSYEQYF.

The chain uses TRBV5-6 and TRBJ2-5, with 9 bases identical to TRBD2. This CDR3 comprises 15 residues. J was trimmed by 1 base and V by 4 bases; bases with no gene match: 5. Germline assignment: CDR1 SGHDT and CDR2 YYEEEE. The chain's CDR3 is CASSPCGGAQETQYF. CDR3 sequence (DNA): TGTGCCAGCAGCCCCTGCGGGGGGGCCCAAGAGACCCAGTACTTC.

This chain joins TRBV10-3 and TRBJ1-2; 8 bases line up with TRBD1. CDR1 and CDR2 from the germline V gene are ENHRY and SYGVKD. With V trimmed by 6 bases and J by 6 bases, 6 bases remained unmatched. This CDR3 contains 13 residues. The chain's CDR3 is CAISGGQGHGYTF. The CDR3 DNA is TGTGCCATCAGCGGTGGACAGGGTCATGGCTACACCTTC.

This clone was seen a handful of times. The J gene is TRBJ2-1, the V gene TRBV6-1; D is uncertain. The CDR3 extends over 15 amino acids. Germline V gene sequence: CDR1 MNHNS, CDR2 SASEGT. V shed 6 bases and J shed 0 bases, with 12 bases lying between them. DNA for the CDR3: TGTGCCAGCAGCTCAGGCCCCAGCTCCTACAATGAGCAGTTCTTC. Translating it yields CASSSGPSSYNEQFF.

This chain links TRBV19 with TRBJ1-1; D may be TRBD1 (5 bases). The V and J ends lost 9 bases and 5 bases respectively, with 13 bases between them. The CDR3 spans 12 residues. Per the germline V gene, CDR1 is LNHDA and CDR2 is SQIVND (reference sequence). The CDR3 DNA sequence: TGTGCCAGCCAGGGTGGGGGGACTGAAGCTTTCTTT. This sequence encodes CASQGGGTEAFF.

The rearrangement links TRBV7-6 to TRBJ1-2; D gene ambiguous. Germline V gene sequence: CDR1 SGHVS, CDR2 FNYEAQ. CDR3 length: 16 residues. Trimming stripped 5 bases from V and 6 bases from J, with 22 bases between. The CDR3 nucleotides are TGTGCCAGCAGCCCTAGGACTAGCGGGAGGGTGGATGGCTACACCTTC. Translating it yields CASSPRTSGRVDGYTF.

On this clone itself: At one end the junction does not follow the germline gene, possibly because of a read error. The chain joins TRBV10-2 to TRBJ2-7; 11 nucleotides agree with TRBD2. CDR1 is WSHSY, CDR2 SAAADI, per germline. The CDR3 has 11 residues. The CDR3 here is CASSELAGVNF. CDR3 bases: TGCGCCAGCAGTGAACTAGCGGGGGTAAACTTC.